This note documents a single T cell receptor beta chain sequence. These data come from a study of blood T cell repertoires in COVID-19. Method: immunoSEQ multiplex PCR; TCRdb's copy keeps in-frame clones and lacks some. The sample shows about 220,000 clones, under 90% of them seen only once. Germline values: CDR1 LGHNT, CDR2 FRNRAP. V gave up 4 bases and J gave up 4 bases; unmatched junction bases: 16. The length of the CDR3 is 18 residues. The V and J genes are TRBV12-5 and TRBJ2-1; 7 bases line up with TRBD2. Sequencing was carried out using peripheral blood. This sequence originates from an elderly woman with acute or convalescent COVID-19. The CDR3, as DNA: TGTGCTAGTGGTTCCCTCGGGGGAGGGCCAGGGAGTTACAATGAGCAGTTCTTC. Its protein product is CASGSLGGGPGSYNEQFF.